This T cell receptor (beta chain) was recorded in a study of preoperative IRX-2 immunotherapy in early breast cancer. Regarding treatment: preoperative locoregional IRX-2 cytokine immunotherapy. This phase Ib study tested locoregional IRX-2 cytokine immunotherapy given before surgery. Trimming removed 5 bases from V and 2 bases from J; junction bases left unmatched: 9. Germline assignment: CDR1 LNHDA and CDR2 SQIVND (reference sequence). This CDR3 has 16 residues. TCRdb's table, derived via immunoSEQ multiplex PCR, lists solely in-frame clones and lacks some. The table includes approximately 24,000 clones, 70% to 90% detected once.

This TCR was sampled from a human donor with breast cancer. The chain employs TRBV19 and TRBJ2-5; TRBD2 aligns across 9 bases. Sequenced material: tumor tissue, taken after IRX-2 immunotherapy. The CDR3 sequence: CASSRFRAGGQETQYF. DNA for the CDR3: TGTGCCAGTAGTCGGTTTCGAGCGGGGGGACAAGAGACCCAGTACTTC. Using reference TRBV19 and TRBJ2-5 for the parts outside the CDR3, the full variable domain is DGGITQSPKYLFRKEGQNVTLSCEQNLNHDAMYWYRQDPGQGLRLIYYSQIVNDFQKGDIAEGYSVSREKKESFPLTVTSAQKNPTAFYLCASSRFRAGGQETQYFGPGTRLLVL.